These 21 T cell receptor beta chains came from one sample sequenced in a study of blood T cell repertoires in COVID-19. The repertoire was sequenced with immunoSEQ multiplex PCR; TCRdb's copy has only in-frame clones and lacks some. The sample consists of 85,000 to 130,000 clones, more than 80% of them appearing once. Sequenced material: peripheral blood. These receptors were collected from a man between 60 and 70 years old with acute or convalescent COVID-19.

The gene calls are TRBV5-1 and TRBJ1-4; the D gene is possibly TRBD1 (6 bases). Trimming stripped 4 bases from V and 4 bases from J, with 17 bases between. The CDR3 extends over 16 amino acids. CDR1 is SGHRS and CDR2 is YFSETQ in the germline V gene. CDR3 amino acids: CASSDLTTGNNEKLFF. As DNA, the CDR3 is TGCGCCAGCAGCGATCTCACGACAGGAAATAATGAAAAACTGTTTTTT.

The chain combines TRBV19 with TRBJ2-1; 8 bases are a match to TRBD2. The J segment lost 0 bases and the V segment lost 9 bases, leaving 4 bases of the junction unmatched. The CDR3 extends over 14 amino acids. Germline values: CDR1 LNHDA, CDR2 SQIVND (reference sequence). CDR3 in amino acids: CASGLAGSYNEQFF. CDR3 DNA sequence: TGTGCCAGCGGCCTAGCGGGCTCCTACAATGAGCAGTTCTTC.

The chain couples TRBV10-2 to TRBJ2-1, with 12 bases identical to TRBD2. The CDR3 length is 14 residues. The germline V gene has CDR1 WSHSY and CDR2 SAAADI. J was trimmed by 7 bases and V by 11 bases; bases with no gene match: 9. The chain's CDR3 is CASTSSGRGNEQFF. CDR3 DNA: TGCGCCTCCACCTCTAGCGGGAGGGGAAATGAGCAGTTCTTC.

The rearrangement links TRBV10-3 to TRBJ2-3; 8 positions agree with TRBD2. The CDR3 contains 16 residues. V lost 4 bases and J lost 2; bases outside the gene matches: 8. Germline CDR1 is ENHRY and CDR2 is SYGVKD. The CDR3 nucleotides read TGTGCCATCAGTGGGGGACTAGTCCCCCCCACAGATACGCAGTATTTT. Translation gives CAISGGLVPPTDTQYF.

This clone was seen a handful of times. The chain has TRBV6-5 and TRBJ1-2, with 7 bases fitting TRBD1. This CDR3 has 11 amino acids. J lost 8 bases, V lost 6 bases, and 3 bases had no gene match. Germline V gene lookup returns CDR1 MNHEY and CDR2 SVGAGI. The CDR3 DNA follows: TGTGCCAGCAGACAGGGGCAAGGCTACACCTTC. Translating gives CASRQGQGYTF.

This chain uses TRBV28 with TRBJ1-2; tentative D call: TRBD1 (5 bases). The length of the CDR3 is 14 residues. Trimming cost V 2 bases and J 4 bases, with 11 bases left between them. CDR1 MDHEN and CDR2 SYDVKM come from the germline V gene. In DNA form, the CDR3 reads TGTGCCAGCAGTTTACGGGGCGGGGGCTATGGCTACACCTTC. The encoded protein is CASSLRGGGYGYTF.

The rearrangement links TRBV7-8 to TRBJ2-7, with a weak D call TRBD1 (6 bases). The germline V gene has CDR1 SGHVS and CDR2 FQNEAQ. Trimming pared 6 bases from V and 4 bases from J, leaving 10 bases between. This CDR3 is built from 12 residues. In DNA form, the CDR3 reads TGTGCCAGCAGGGGGGCTGAATACGAGCAGTACTTC. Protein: CASRGAEYEQYF.

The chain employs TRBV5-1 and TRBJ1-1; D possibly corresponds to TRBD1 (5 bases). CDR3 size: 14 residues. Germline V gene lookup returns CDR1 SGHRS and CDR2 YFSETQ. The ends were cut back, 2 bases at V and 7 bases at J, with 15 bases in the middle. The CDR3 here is CASSLGPGEGEAFF. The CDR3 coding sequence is TGCGCCAGCAGCTTAGGCCCGGGGGAGGGTGAAGCTTTCTTT.

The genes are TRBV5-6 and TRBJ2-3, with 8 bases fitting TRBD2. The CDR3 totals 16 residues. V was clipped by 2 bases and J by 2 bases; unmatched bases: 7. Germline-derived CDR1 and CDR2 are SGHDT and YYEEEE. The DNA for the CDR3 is TGTGCCAGCAGCTTTCCTCTAGCGGGCCCCACAGATACGCAGTATTTT. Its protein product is CASSFPLAGPTDTQYF.

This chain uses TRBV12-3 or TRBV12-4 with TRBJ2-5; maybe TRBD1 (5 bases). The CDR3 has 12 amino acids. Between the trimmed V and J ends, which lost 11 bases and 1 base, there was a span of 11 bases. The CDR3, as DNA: TGTGCCTGCGGAAGGGGCCAAGAGACCCAGTACTTC. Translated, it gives CACGRGQETQYF.

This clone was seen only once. The CDR3 coding sequence is TGTGCCAGCACCAGGACAGGGTCAATATTGCGGGACACTGAAGCTTTCTTT. As protein: CASTRTGSILRDTEAFF. V gene TRBV9 combines with J gene TRBJ1-1, with 8 bases matching TRBD1. CDR3 length equals 17 residues. Germline CDR1 and CDR2: SGDLS and YYNGEE. Unmatched junction bases numbered 16, after V lost 6 bases and J lost 3 bases.

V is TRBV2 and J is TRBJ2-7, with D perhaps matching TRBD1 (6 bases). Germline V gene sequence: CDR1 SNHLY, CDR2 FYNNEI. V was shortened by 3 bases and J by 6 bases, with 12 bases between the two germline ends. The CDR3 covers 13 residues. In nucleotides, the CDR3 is TGTGCCAGCAGTGAGCAGGGGTCGGGCGAGCAGTACTTC. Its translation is CASSEQGSGEQYF.

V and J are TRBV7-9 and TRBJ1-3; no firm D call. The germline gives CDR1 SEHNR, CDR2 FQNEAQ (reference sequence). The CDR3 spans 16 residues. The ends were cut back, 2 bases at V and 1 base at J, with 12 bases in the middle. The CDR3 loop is CASSLPHPGSGNTIYF. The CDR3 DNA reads TGTGCCAGCAGCTTACCCCACCCGGGATCTGGAAACACCATATATTTT.

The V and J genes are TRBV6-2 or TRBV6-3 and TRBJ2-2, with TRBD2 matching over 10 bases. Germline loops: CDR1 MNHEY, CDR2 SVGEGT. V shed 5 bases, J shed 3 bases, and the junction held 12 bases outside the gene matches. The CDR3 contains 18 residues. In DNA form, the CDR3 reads TGTGCCAGCAGTACCTCTCCGGGACTAGCGACTTACACCGGGGAGCTGTTTTTT. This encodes CASSTSPGLATYTGELFF.

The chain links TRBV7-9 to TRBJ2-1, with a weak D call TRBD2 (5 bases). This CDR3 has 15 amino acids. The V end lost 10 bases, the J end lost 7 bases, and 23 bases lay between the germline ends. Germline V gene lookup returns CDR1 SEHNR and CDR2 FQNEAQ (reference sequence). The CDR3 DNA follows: TGTGCCACCTCCCCTACGGGTCTTTCGGGGAATGAGCAGTTCTTC. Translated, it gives CATSPTGLSGNEQFF. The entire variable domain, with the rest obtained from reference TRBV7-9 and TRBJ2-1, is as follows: DTGVSQNPRHKITKRGQNVTFRCDPISEHNRLYWYRQTLGQGPEFLTYFQNEAQLEKSRLLSDRFSAERPKGSFSTLEIQRTEQGDSAMYLCATSPTGLSGNEQFFGPGTRLTVL.

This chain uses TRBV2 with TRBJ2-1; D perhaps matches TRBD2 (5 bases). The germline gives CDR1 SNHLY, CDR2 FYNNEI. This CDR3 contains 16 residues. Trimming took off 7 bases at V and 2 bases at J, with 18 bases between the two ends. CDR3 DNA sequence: TGTGCCAGCATCAAGAGCGCTAGCCCCACCTACAATGAGCAGTTCTTC. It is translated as CASIKSASPTYNEQFF.

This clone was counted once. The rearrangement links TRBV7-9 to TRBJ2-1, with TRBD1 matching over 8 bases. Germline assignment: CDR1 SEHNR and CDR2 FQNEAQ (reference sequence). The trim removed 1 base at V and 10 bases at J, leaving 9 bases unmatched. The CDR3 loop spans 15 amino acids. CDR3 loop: CASSLVTGVGWEQFF. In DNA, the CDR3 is TGTGCCAGCAGCTTAGTGACAGGGGTAGGATGGGAGCAGTTCTTC. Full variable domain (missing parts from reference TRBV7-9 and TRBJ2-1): DTGVSQNPRHKITKRGQNVTFRCDPISEHNRLYWYRQTLGQGPEFLTYFQNEAQLEKSRLLSDRFSAERPKGSFSTLEIQRTEQGDSAMYLCASSLVTGVGWEQFFGPGTRLTVL.

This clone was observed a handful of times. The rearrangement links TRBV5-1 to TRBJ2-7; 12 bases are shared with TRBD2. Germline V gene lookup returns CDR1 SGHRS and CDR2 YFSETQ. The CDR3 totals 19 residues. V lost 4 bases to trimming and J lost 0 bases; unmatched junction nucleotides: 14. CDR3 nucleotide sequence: TGCGCCAGCAGCCCCAGGCCTAGCGGGAGGGCCGGCAGCTCCTACGAGCAGTACGTC. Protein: CASSPRPSGRAGSSYEQYV.

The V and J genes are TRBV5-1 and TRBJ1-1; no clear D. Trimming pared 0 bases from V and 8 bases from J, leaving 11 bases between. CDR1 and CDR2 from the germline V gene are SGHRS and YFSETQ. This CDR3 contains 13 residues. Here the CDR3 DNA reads TGCGCCAGCAGCTTGGCCGTCGGCGGGGAAGCTTTCTTT. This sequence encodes CASSLAVGGEAFF. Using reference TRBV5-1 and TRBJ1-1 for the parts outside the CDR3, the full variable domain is KAGVTQTPRYLIKTRGQQVTLSCSPISGHRSVSWYQQTPGQGLQFLFEYFSETQRNKGNFPGRFSGRQFSNSRSEMNVSTLELGDSALYLCASSLAVGGEAFFGQGTRLTVV.

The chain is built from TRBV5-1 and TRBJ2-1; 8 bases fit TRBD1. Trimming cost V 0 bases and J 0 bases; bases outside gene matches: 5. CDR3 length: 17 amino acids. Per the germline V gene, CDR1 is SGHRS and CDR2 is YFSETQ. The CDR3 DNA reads TGCGCCAGCAGCTTGGACAGGGGGACGAGCTCCTACAATGAGCAGTTCTTC. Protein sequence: CASSLDRGTSSYNEQFF. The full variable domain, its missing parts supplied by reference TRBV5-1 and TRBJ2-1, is KAGVTQTPRYLIKTRGQQVTLSCSPISGHRSVSWYQQTPGQGLQFLFEYFSETQRNKGNFPGRFSGRQFSNSRSEMNVSTLELGDSALYLCASSLDRGTSSYNEQFFGPGTRLTVL.

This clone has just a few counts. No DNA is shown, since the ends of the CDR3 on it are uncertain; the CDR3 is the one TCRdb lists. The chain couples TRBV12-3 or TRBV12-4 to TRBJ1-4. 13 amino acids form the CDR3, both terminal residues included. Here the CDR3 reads CASSFGSGTSPRF.